The 2 T cell receptor beta chains given below trace back to one sample, sequenced in a study of T cell responses to AZD1222 COVID-19 vaccine (dated by TCRdb to 2020 to 2023). The intended sense of this specimen's time point label: baseline before first vaccination. Libraries were built with the immunoSEQ multiplex PCR assay. TCRdb provides this immuneACCESS table in a form limited to in-frame rearrangements. Some clones are lacking; in checked studies, under half of them reflect an unresolved V gene, and why the rest are absent is not known. Here the sample has about 110,000 clones; around 94% occur a single time. The ten largest clones represent about 2.2% of the sample. The sequencing used peripheral blood, collected on day 0 of AZD1222 vaccination. These receptors all come from an adult in good health.

The V call is TRBV7-8, the J call TRBJ2-7; 11 bases line up with TRBD1. Unmatched junction bases numbered 5, after V lost 4 bases and J lost 3 bases. The CDR3 has 15 amino acids. Germline lookup yields CDR1 SGHVS and CDR2 FQNEAQ. CDR3 sequence: CASSSRTGGDYEQYF. The CDR3 region has the DNA TGTGCCAGCAGCTCACGGACAGGGGGCGACTACGAGCAGTACTTC.

This chain joins TRBV6-1 and TRBJ1-1; 7 nucleotides align to TRBD1. Germline CDR1 reads MNHNS; CDR2 reads SASEGT. The CDR3 covers 19 residues. V gave up 1 base and J gave up 7 bases; unmatched junction bases: 21. The CDR3 nucleotides are TGTGCCAGCAGTGAAGTTGGTAAGGAGACAGGGCGTTTCGAGGTTGAAGCTTTCTTT. This translates into CASSEVGKETGRFEVEAFF.